These 14 T cell receptor beta chains share one sample of origin, sequenced in a study of shared clonotypes between healthy human individuals. TCRdb keeps only in-frame clones here, not all; method: immunoSEQ multiplex PCR. The sample includes about 2.4 million clones, roughly 93% of them seen just once. Material for sequencing was naive CD4+ T cells from PBMCs. Subset: CD45RA+ positively selected. These receptors were obtained from a man aged 18 to 30 in good health. Some clones in this sample may be carry-over from other donors' samples.

This clone is a singleton in its sample. This chain links TRBV5-1 with TRBJ2-6; no clear D gene. The germline gives CDR1 SGHRS, CDR2 YFSETQ. The CDR3 runs to 15 residues. V dropped 4 bases and J dropped 0 bases, with 8 bases sitting between them. CDR3 loop: CASSPTDSGANVLTF. CDR3 DNA: TGCGCCAGCAGCCCCACCGACTCTGGGGCCAACGTCCTGACTTTC.

The gene calls are TRBV7-8 and TRBJ1-5; D remains ambiguous. The CDR3 spans 13 residues. Germline V gives CDR1 SGHVS, CDR2 FQNEAQ. Deletions cut 6 bases from V and 4 bases from J, with 10 bases between. DNA for the CDR3: TGTGCCAGCAGTCTAACACGAAATCAGCCCCAGCATTTT. This codes for CASSLTRNQPQHF.

The chain joins TRBV11-2 to TRBJ2-1, with 10 bases matching TRBD1. The V gene end was trimmed by 5 bases and the J gene end by 6 bases; junction bases not matched to a gene: 10. The CDR3 spans 16 residues. CDR1 and CDR2 (germline): SGHAT, FQNNGV. The CDR3 sequence: CASSRRGTGAGNEQFF. Written as DNA, the CDR3 is TGTGCCAGCAGCCGAAGAGGGACAGGGGCCGGCAATGAGCAGTTCTTC. Full variable domain (rest looked up from reference TRBV11-2 and TRBJ2-1): EAGVAQSPRYKIIEKRQSVAFWCNPISGHATLYWYQQILGQGPKLLIQFQNNGVVDDSQLPKDRFSAERLKGVDSTLKIQPAKLEDSAVYLCASSRRGTGAGNEQFFGPGTRLTVL.

The chain links TRBV9 to TRBJ2-7, with D possibly being TRBD1 (6 bases). Germline CDR1 and CDR2: SGDLS and YYNGEE. The CDR3 contains 14 residues. V gave up 4 bases and J gave up 5 bases, with 16 bases separating them. The DNA of the CDR3 is TGTGCCAGCAGCCCCACGGGACAATTAGACGAGCAGTACTTC. It specifies CASSPTGQLDEQYF. The full variable domain, rest sourced from reference TRBV9 and TRBJ2-7, is DSGVTQTPKHLITATGQRVTLRCSPRSGDLSVYWYQQSLDQGLQFLIQYYNGEERAKGNILERFSAQQFPDLHSELNLSSLELGDSALYFCASSPTGQLDEQYFGPGTRLTVT.

The J gene is TRBJ2-1, the V gene TRBV5-1; tentatively, D is TRBD1 (6 bases). Germline assignment: CDR1 SGHRS and CDR2 YFSETQ. V was cut by 2 bases and J by 0 bases, with 9 bases left in between. The CDR3 is made up of 15 amino acids. CDR3 sequence: CASSFQGSSYNEQFF. The CDR3 DNA reads TGCGCCAGCAGCTTCCAGGGGAGCTCCTACAATGAGCAGTTCTTC.

This clone was observed once. Other DNA sequences in this specimen translate into the identical CDR3. This chain links TRBV6-5 with TRBJ2-7; 9 positions match TRBD1. V lost 2 bases, J lost 2 bases, and 4 bases stayed unmatched. Germline lookup yields CDR1 MNHEY and CDR2 SVGAGI. This CDR3 has 15 residues. The CDR3 DNA follows: TGTGCCAGCAGTTACCCCGGACAGGGGACCTACGAGCAGTACTTC. It is translated as CASSYPGQGTYEQYF.

The chain couples TRBV10-3 to TRBJ2-1; 7 nucleotides match TRBD2. The junction had 6 bases not matched to a gene; V was cut back by 0 bases and J by 13 bases. The CDR3 length is 13 residues. Germline V gives CDR1 ENHRY, CDR2 SYGVKD. CDR3 bases: TGTGCCATCAGTGAGTCGGGAGGGCGGGACCAGTTCTTC. This sequence encodes CAISESGGRDQFF.

This chain connects TRBV5-4 to TRBJ2-7; D is perhaps TRBD1 or TRBD2 (5 bases each). V dropped 0 bases and J dropped 0 bases, with 16 bases sitting between them. Germline values: CDR1 SGHNT, CDR2 YYREEE (reference sequence). This CDR3 spans 17 amino acids. As DNA, the CDR3 is TGTGCCAGCAGCTTGGGCCGTTTGGGGACGCACTCCTACGAGCAGTACTTC. It yields the protein CASSLGRLGTHSYEQYF.

The chain uses TRBV18 and TRBJ2-7, with a possible D match to TRBD2 (6 bases). There are 15 residues in the CDR3. Germline assignment: CDR1 KGHSH and CDR2 LQKENI. V gave up 3 bases and J gave up 7 bases, with 19 bases separating them. CDR3 sequence: CASSPLSRELGEQYF. Here the CDR3 DNA reads TGTGCCAGCTCACCTCTTTCTCGGGAGCTAGGGGAGCAGTACTTC.

V and J are TRBV28 and TRBJ2-3; weak D call: TRBD1 (5 bases). This CDR3 comprises 13 residues. Germline V gives CDR1 MDHEN, CDR2 SYDVKM. V gave up 11 bases and J gave up 0 bases, with 12 bases separating them. Here the CDR3 DNA reads TGTGCCCTCCAGGGTCCTAGCACAGATACGCAGTATTTT. Translated: CALQGPSTDTQYF.

CDR3: CASTLTSGTYEQYF. DNA for the CDR3: TGCGCCAGCACCCTGACTAGCGGGACCTACGAGCAGTACTTC. This sequence joins TRBV5-1 and TRBJ2-7; 11 bases are shared with TRBD2. The V gene end was trimmed by 6 bases and the J gene end by 2 bases; junction bases not matched to a gene: 4. Germline assignment: CDR1 SGHRS and CDR2 YFSETQ. The CDR3 has 14 residues.

CDR3: CASRDRVLYEQYF. The CDR3 nucleotides read TGTGCCAGCCGAGACAGGGTACTTTACGAGCAGTACTTC. The chain recombines TRBV18 with TRBJ2-7; 7 nucleotides match TRBD1. Germline V gene data show CDR1 as KGHSH and CDR2 as LQKENI. The CDR3 loop spans 13 amino acids. J gave up 4 bases and V 8 bases, and 8 bases lay outside the gene matches. The full variable domain, its missing parts supplied by reference TRBV18 and TRBJ2-7, is NAGVMQNPRHLVRRRGQEARLRCSPMKGHSHVYWYRQLPEEGLKFMVYLQKENIIDESGMPKERFSAEFPKEGPSILRIQQVVRGDSAAYFCASRDRVLYEQYFGPGTRLTVT.

This chain uses TRBV29-1 with TRBJ2-3, with TRBD2 matching 7 bases. The CDR3 is made up of 12 amino acids. From germline, CDR1 is SQVTM and CDR2 ANQGSEA. Losses at the gene ends were 5 bases for V and 6 bases for J; bases not matched to a gene: 5. Written as DNA, the CDR3 is TGCAGCGTTCAAAGCGGGGCCGATACGCAGTATTTT. This encodes CSVQSGADTQYF.

J is TRBJ2-5 and V is TRBV18; the D call may be TRBD1 or TRBD2 (5 bases each). Trimming stripped 1 base from V and 4 bases from J, with 16 bases between. The CDR3 contains 16 residues. Per the germline V gene, CDR1 is KGHSH and CDR2 is LQKENI. The CDR3 loop reads CASSPRVGGTGETQYF. CDR3 bases: TGTGCCAGCTCACCACGGGTTGGGGGAACGGGAGAGACCCAGTACTTC.